The clone carrying this T cell receptor (beta chain) was counted many times. Its antigen is not known. This entry comes from a study of T cells in Graves' hyperthyroidism and ophthalmopathy. Study-level information: Peripheral blood collection took place at initial diagnosis, before any treatment.

Among ophthalmopathy patients, the Clinical Activity Score reached at least 3, the NOSPECS grade reached at least 4, and duration remained under 3 months. Diagnoses used clinical symptoms, serum thyroxine and TRAb, thyroid ultrasound and orbital computed tomography. This CDR3 has 13 amino acids. V shed 7 bases, J shed 6 bases, and the junction held 6 bases outside the gene matches. Germline V lookup: CDR1 DFQATT, CDR2 SNEGSKA (reference sequence). Findings and caveats of the study: Blood also showed most of the thyroid clonotypes that were expanded above 0.001.

Amplification of TCR beta CDR3 regions was performed using RNA transcripts as template. HTBI primers drove first-round RT-PCR of the TCR CDR3. MiXCR, run by TCRdb on the multiplex PCR reads, gives a single entry per CDR3 protein. The sample holds 500,000 or so distinct CDR3 sequences, 17% seen once. This clonotype originated in a young woman with Graves' ophthalmopathy. The material sequenced was blood. The chain recombines TRBV20-1 with TRBJ1-5; 10 nucleotides line up with TRBD1. The CDR3 here is CSVSTGGGQPQHF. For the CDR3, the DNA is TGCAGTGTTTCGACAGGGGGCGGTCAGCCCCAGCATTTT.